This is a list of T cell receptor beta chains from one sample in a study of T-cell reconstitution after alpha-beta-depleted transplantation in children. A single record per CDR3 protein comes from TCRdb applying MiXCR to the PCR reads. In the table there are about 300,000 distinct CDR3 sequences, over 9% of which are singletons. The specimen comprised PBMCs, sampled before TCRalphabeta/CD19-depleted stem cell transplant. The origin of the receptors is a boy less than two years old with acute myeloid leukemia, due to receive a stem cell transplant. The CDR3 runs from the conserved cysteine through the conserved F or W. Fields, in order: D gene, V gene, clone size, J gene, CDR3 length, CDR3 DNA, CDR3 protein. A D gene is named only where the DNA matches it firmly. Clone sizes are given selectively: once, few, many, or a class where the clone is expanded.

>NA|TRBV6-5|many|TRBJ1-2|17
TGTGCCAGCAGTTACTCTTTGACCCGGGGGGCTAACTATGGCTACACCTTC
CASSYSLTRGANYGYTF
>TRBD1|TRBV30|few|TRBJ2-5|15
TGTGCCTGGAGTAGACAGGGGGCGAGGTGGGAGACCCAGTACTTC
CAWSRQGARWETQYF
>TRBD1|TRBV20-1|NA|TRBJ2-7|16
TGCAGTGCCAAGAGAGGGGGACAGGCTCTTACCTACGAGCAGTACTTC
CSAKRGGQALTYEQYF
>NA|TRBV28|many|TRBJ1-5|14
TGTGCCAGCAGTTTTGGCCTGTTCAATCAGCCCCAGCATTTT
CASSFGLFNQPQHF
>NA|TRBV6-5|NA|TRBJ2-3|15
TGTGCCAGCAGCTCTCGGGGGCGGGGCGGAGATACGCAGTATTTT
CASSSRGRGGDTQYF
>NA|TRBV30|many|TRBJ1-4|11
TGTGCCTGGAGGAGGAATGAAAAACTGTTTTTT
CAWRRNEKLFF
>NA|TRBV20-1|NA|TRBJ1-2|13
TGCAGTGCCAAGCAGGGTTTGAACTATGGCTACACCTTC
CSAKQGLNYGYTF
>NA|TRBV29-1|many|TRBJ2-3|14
TGCAGCGTTGAAGATGGGCGGCGCCGTGATACGCAGTATTTT
CSVEDGRRRDTQYF
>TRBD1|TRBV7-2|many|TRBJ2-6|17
TGTGCCAGCAGCTTTAGGGACAGGGGCTCTGGGGCCAACGTCCTGACTTTC
CASSFRDRGSGANVLTF
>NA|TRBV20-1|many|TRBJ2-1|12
TGCAGTGCCCCACGCCAGTACAATGAGCAGTTCTTC
CSAPRQYNEQFF